This TCR beta chain derives from a study of cytomegalovirus exposure and HLA in healthy donors. Study context: Drawn from HLA-typed donors, approximately 86 million unique TCRs were held in an early data release.

PCR employed 60 Vbeta and 13 Jbeta primers. Profiling relied on immunoSEQ multiplex PCR, and the TCRdb table lists in-frame clones only, not all of them. Of some 130,000 clones in the sample, 65% to 80% are singletons; the top ten hold 1%. This clone has just one count. The CDR3 contains 15 residues. The V segment lost 3 bases and the J segment 7 bases; nucleotides outside the gene matches: 10. CDR1 is MGHDK and CDR2 is SYGVNS in the germline V gene. The specimen sequenced was PBMCs. This chain links TRBV25-1 with TRBJ2-7; 9 positions match TRBD1. The clonotype comes from a human donor in good health. This chain's CDR3 is CASSDLLGQGQEQYF. DNA for the CDR3: TGTGCCAGCAGTGACCTATTGGGACAGGGACAAGAGCAGTACTTC.